Listed below are T cell receptor beta chains from one sample, sequenced in a study of human T cells and chemical hapten exposure. A single record per CDR3 protein comes from TCRdb applying MiXCR to the RACE reads. This sample has 50,000 to 70,000 distinct CDR3 sequences; 8% to 10% occur once, and the top ten carry 8% to 10%. Sequenced here: whole blood, sampled in connection with sensitization to the hapten diphenylcyclopropenone (DPC). These receptor sequences come from a middle-aged man with alopecia areata. Some clones in this sample may be carry-over from other donors' samples. CDR3s include the opening cysteine and the closing phenylalanine or tryptophan. The D gene is left open where the match is weak. Clone size, where shown, is once, few, many, or a class for clones that have expanded.

.	12	TRBV28	TRBJ2-7	.	CASSWTVFEQYF	TGTGCCAGCAGTTGGACTGTATTCGAGCAGTACTTC
.	15	TRBV27	TRBJ2-1	TRBD2	CASSPRTSGYNEQFF	TGTGCCAGCAGTCCGCGGACTAGCGGTTACAATGAGCAGTTCTTC
.	14	TRBV4-2	TRBJ2-7	.	CASSQEVGGAKQYF	TGTGCCAGCAGCCAAGAGGTAGGGGGGGCAAAGCAGTACTTC
many	17	TRBV7-9	TRBJ2-2	TRBD1	CASSSGQGAIGTGELFF	TGTGCCAGCAGCTCCGGACAGGGGGCGATAGGCACCGGGGAGCTGTTTTTT
many	17	TRBV19	TRBJ2-1	TRBD2	CASSIVPSGSSYNEQFF	TGTGCCAGTAGTATAGTACCCAGCGGGAGCTCCTACAATGAGCAGTTCTTC
few	13	TRBV28	TRBJ2-7	TRBD1	CASSPATGPEQYF	TGTGCCAGCAGTCCCGCGACAGGGCCCGAGCAGTACTTC
few	15	TRBV27	TRBJ1-5	.	CASSYDAGGNQPQHF	TGTGCCAGCAGTTACGATGCCGGGGGCAATCAGCCCCAGCATTTT
few	15	TRBV20-1	TRBJ2-3	.	CSASRQGLSTDTQYF	TGCAGTGCTAGTCGGCAGGGGCTAAGTACAGATACGCAGTATTTT
.	15	TRBV11-2	TRBJ2-7	TRBD1	CASSLGGQAVYEQYF	TGTGCCAGCAGCTTAGGGGGACAGGCTGTCTACGAGCAGTACTTC
many	15	TRBV19	TRBJ2-5	.	CASSRFGTGEETQYF	TGTGCCAGTAGTCGCTTTGGGACTGGCGAAGAGACCCAGTACTTC
.	17	TRBV19	TRBJ2-7	TRBD2	CASSPSGTSWGGAEQYF	TGTGCCAGTAGCCCTTCGGGGACTAGTTGGGGTGGGGCCGAGCAGTACTTC
many	14	TRBV7-8	TRBJ2-1	TRBD2	CASSLALAGNEQFF	TGTGCCAGCAGCTTAGCGTTAGCGGGCAATGAGCAGTTCTTC
.	19	TRBV12-3/TRBV12-4	TRBJ2-3	TRBD2	CASIPSRGQRERTTDTQYF	TGTGCCAGCATCCCATCGAGAGGTCAGCGGGAAAGGACGACAGATACGCAGTATTTT
many	12	TRBV7-9	TRBJ2-5	.	CASRQATGDQYF	TGTGCCAGCAGACAGGCAACCGGGGACCAGTACTTC
few	14	TRBV29-1	TRBJ2-5	TRBD1	CSVGRDRDKETQYF	TGCAGCGTTGGCCGGGACAGGGATAAAGAGACCCAGTACTTC
many	12	TRBV28	TRBJ2-2	.	CASGTPDRELFF	TGTGCCAGCGGGACACCGGACCGGGAGCTGTTTTTT
few	11	TRBV19	TRBJ1-5	TRBD1	CASSWDRGQHF	TGTGCCAGTAGTTGGGACAGGGGTCAGCATTTT
many	17	TRBV28	TRBJ2-2	TRBD1	CASSEESDRGYSGELFF	TGTGCCAGCAGTGAGGAATCGGACAGGGGATACTCCGGGGAGCTGTTTTTT
many	15	TRBV11-2	TRBJ2-7	.	CASSLASASSYEQYF	TGTGCCAGCAGCTTAGCGAGCGCAAGCTCCTACGAGCAGTACTTC
.	16	TRBV14	TRBJ1-4	.	CASSQGGGTVNEKLFF	TGTGCCAGCAGCCAAGGAGGCGGGACGGTCAATGAAAAACTGTTTTTT
few	15	TRBV11-2	TRBJ2-5	TRBD1	CASSPQTGGGETQYF	TGTGCCAGCAGCCCTCAGACAGGGGGCGGTGAGACCCAGTACTTC
many	17	TRBV11-2	TRBJ2-1	TRBD2	CASSPPLAGGWNNEQFF	TGTGCCAGCAGCCCACCCCTAGCGGGAGGGTGGAACAATGAGCAGTTCTTC
many	15	TRBV5-5	TRBJ1-5	.	CASSLRGYSNQPQHF	TGTGCCAGCAGCTTGCGGGGTTATAGCAATCAGCCCCAGCATTTT
large	13	TRBV5-6	TRBJ1-2	.	CASSSAGVHGYTF	TGTGCCAGCAGCTCAGCAGGGGTTCATGGCTACACCTTC
.	15	TRBV7-9	TRBJ2-5	.	CASSIKAAVLETQYF	TGTGCCAGCAGCATTAAGGCCGCAGTCCTAGAGACCCAGTACTTC
few	15	TRBV2	TRBJ1-5	.	CASQYVRGGNQPQHF	TGTGCCAGCCAATATGTCAGGGGTGGAAATCAGCCCCAGCATTTT
few	16	TRBV5-1	TRBJ1-3	.	CASSLGPGLSGNTIYF	TGCGCCAGCAGCTTGGGCCCCGGGCTCTCTGGAAACACCATATATTTT
few	13	TRBV12-3/TRBV12-4	TRBJ2-2	.	CASRTGATGELFF	TGTGCCAGCAGAACCGGGGCGACCGGGGAGCTGTTTTTT
many	13	TRBV20-1	TRBJ1-1	TRBD1	CSAPGQGFTEAFF	TGCAGTGCTCCGGGACAGGGCTTCACTGAAGCTTTCTTT
.	16	TRBV7-6	TRBJ1-3	.	CASSPGPGYSGNTIYF	TGTGCCAGCAGCCCCGGTCCAGGGTACTCGGGAAACACCATATATTTT
.	12	TRBV29-1	TRBJ2-2	.	CSGAGVTGELFF	TGCAGCGGCGCAGGGGTAACCGGGGAGCTGTTTTTT
many	15	TRBV7-6	TRBJ2-2	TRBD1	CASSPRQGVTGELFF	TGTGCCAGCAGCCCCCGACAGGGGGTCACCGGGGAGCTGTTTTTT
.	16	TRBV7-8	TRBJ1-1	TRBD1	CASSKNVDRVHTEAFF	TGTGCCAGCAGCAAGAATGTGGACAGGGTTCACACTGAAGCTTTCTTT
many	15	TRBV5-5	TRBJ2-5	.	CASSLITGIRETQYF	TGTGCCAGCAGCTTAATCACAGGGATACGGGAGACCCAGTACTTC
few	18	TRBV21-1	TRBJ1-4	.	CASTAGQGILSTNEKLFF	TGTGCCAGCACCGCCGGACAGGGGATTTTATCAACTAATGAAAAACTGTTTTTT
few	14	TRBV7-2	TRBJ1-1	TRBD1	CASSSTGGGTEAFF	TGTGCCAGCAGCTCGACAGGGGGCGGCACTGAAGCTTTCTTT
few	19	TRBV20-1	TRBJ2-1	TRBD2	CSARLMGLAEKVESDEQFF	TGCAGTGCTAGGCTTATGGGACTAGCGGAGAAGGTCGAGTCTGATGAGCAGTTCTTC
.	15	TRBV27	TRBJ2-1	.	CASSPRNWGDNEQFF	TGTGCCAGCAGTCCCCGGAACTGGGGGGACAATGAGCAGTTCTTC
few	15	TRBV7-6	TRBJ2-2	.	CASSPWSEGTGELFF	TGTGCCAGCAGCCCCTGGTCCGAGGGAACCGGGGAGCTGTTTTTT
.	11	TRBV12-3/TRBV12-4	TRBJ2-1	.	CASSFSSEQFF	TGTGCCAGCAGTTTCAGTAGTGAGCAGTTCTTC
many	14	TRBV15	TRBJ2-1	TRBD1	CATSRRQGRNEQFF	TGTGCCACCAGCAGGCGACAGGGAAGGAATGAGCAGTTCTTC
.	15	TRBV11-2	TRBJ1-1	.	CASSLHTELNSEAFF	TGTGCCAGCAGCTTACATACGGAATTGAACTCTGAAGCTTTCTTT
many	19	TRBV24-1	TRBJ2-3	.	CATSDLAPRGRDNTDTQYF	TGTGCCACCAGTGATTTGGCCCCACGTGGGCGGGACAACACAGATACGCAGTATTTT
few	14	TRBV20-1	TRBJ2-7	TRBD1	CSFSGTGSSYEQYF	TGCAGCTTCTCCGGGACAGGGAGCTCCTACGAGCAGTACTTC
.	14	TRBV12-3/TRBV12-4	TRBJ1-6	.	CASTYSRAHSPLHF	TGTGCCAGCACCTACAGCCGGGCGCATTCACCCCTCCACTTT
few	15	TRBV12-3/TRBV12-4	TRBJ2-5	.	CASSSGKRNQGTQYF	TGTGCCAGCAGTTCCGGGAAACGCAATCAAGGGACCCAGTACTTC
many	14	TRBV20-1	TRBJ2-1	.	CSARDPGLHNEQFF	TGCAGTGCTAGAGATCCGGGACTTCACAATGAGCAGTTCTTC
.	11	TRBV7-8	TRBJ2-5	.	CASSWTETQYF	TGTGCCAGCAGCTGGACTGAGACCCAGTACTTC
.	14	TRBV9	TRBJ2-1	TRBD1	CASSVRTGANEQFF	TGTGCCAGCAGCGTACGCACAGGGGCCAATGAGCAGTTCTTC
few	13	TRBV2	TRBJ2-5	.	CASRDGRQETQYF	TGTGCCAGCCGGGACGGACGGCAAGAGACCCAGTACTTC
few	15	TRBV27	TRBJ1-5	.	CASSLLVNWRQPQHF	TGTGCCAGCAGTTTATTGGTCAACTGGAGACAGCCCCAGCATTTT
.	14	TRBV6-2/TRBV6-3	TRBJ2-7	TRBD2	CASTLLAGGGEQYF	TGTGCCAGCACTTTACTAGCGGGAGGTGGTGAGCAGTACTTC